This T cell receptor beta chain is from a study of cytomegalovirus exposure and HLA in healthy donors. Study-level points and caveats: About 87% or about 30% of the time was how often most TCR beta V segments were productive, according to an earlier analysis. In a later analysis, at a false discovery rate of 0.05, under 20,000 TCR beta sequences matched HLA alleles. In vitro work confirmed that three CMV-associated chains recognize CMV antigens.

The PCR contained 60 Vbeta and 13 Jbeta primers. The protocol was immunoSEQ multiplex PCR, while the TCRdb copy is restricted to in-frame clones and leaves out a portion. Here the sample spans 150,000 to 200,000 clones, about 62% being singletons. On this clone: As yet, its antigen is unknown.

The CDR3 spans 14 residues. V trimming: 6 bases; J trimming: 7 bases; junction bases outside the gene matches: 9. Germline CDR1 and CDR2: SNHLY and FYNNEI. The receptor was isolated from a man aged 35 to 55 in good health and CMV-seronegative. The J gene is TRBJ2-7, the V gene TRBV2, with 10 bases fitting TRBD1. The sequencing sample was made of PBMCs. This chain's CDR3 is CASRPGQGFGEQYF. As DNA, the CDR3 is TGTGCCAGCAGACCGGGACAGGGGTTTGGGGAGCAGTACTTC. Together with reference TRBV2 and TRBJ2-7, the CDR3 gives the full variable domain: EPEVTQTPSHQVTQMGQEVILRCVPISNHLYFYWYRQILGQKVEFLVSFYNNEISEKSEIFDDQFSVERPDGSNFTLKIRSTKLEDSAMYFCASRPGQGFGEQYFGPGTRLTVT.